The text below deals with one T cell receptor beta chain. This sample stems from a study of blood T cells in healthy people across ages. After removal of 7 bases from V and 4 bases from J, the junction contained 9 bases not matched to a gene. CDR1 is MNHNY and CDR2 is SVGAGI in the germline V gene (reference sequence). The CDR3 extends over 14 amino acids. Whenever a sample was processed, at least 6.5 million PBMCs were isolated. Next came a second PCR, run for about 6 to 12 cycles, which used a sample-barcoded 5' primer along with a J-beta primer mix. TCRdb reanalysed the 5' RACE reads using MiXCR and keeps one entry per CDR3 protein. Seen here are about 1.1 million distinct CDR3 sequences, approximately 38% observed once, and the top ten hold around 14%.

The sequence came from a man in his late teens or twenties in good health. Sequenced input: blood. The chain employs TRBV6-6 and TRBJ1-2, with 7 positions matching TRBD1. CDR3 coding DNA: TGTGCCAGCAAAATTGGACAGGTGGGCTATGGCTACACCTTC. Translated: CASKIGQVGYGYTF.